This is a list of T cell receptor beta chains from one sample in a study of shared clonotypes between healthy human individuals. Sequencing was performed with immunoSEQ multiplex PCR; in TCRdb, only in-frame clones are kept and a portion is missing. The sample contains about 610,000 clones, 97% of which appear only once. The sample consisted of naive CD4+ T cells sorted from blood. The receptors stem from a woman in her thirties in good health. CDR3s include the opening cysteine and the closing phenylalanine or tryptophan.

>TRBJ2-7|TRBV6-5
CASRVTGSGYEQYF
>TRBJ2-6|TRBV9
CASSVFSSGANVLTF
>TRBJ1-4|TRBV4-1
CASRQPGRGNEKLFF
>TRBJ1-6|TRBV19
CAAGMRGPNSPLHF
>TRBJ2-2|TRBV6-1
CASRLTGGSGELFF
>TRBJ1-1|TRBV5-4
CASRIDRGPNTEAFF
>TRBJ2-1|TRBV19
CASSINSGLSYNEQFF
>TRBJ2-7|TRBV2
CASSEWRESYEQYF
>TRBJ2-7|TRBV30
CACNRDTSIGQYF
>-|TRBV29-1
CSATGTGGLNPSYEQYF
>TRBJ1-5|TRBV5-1
CASSSDGQVNQPQHF
>TRBJ2-7|TRBV11-3
CASSLGQSYEQYF